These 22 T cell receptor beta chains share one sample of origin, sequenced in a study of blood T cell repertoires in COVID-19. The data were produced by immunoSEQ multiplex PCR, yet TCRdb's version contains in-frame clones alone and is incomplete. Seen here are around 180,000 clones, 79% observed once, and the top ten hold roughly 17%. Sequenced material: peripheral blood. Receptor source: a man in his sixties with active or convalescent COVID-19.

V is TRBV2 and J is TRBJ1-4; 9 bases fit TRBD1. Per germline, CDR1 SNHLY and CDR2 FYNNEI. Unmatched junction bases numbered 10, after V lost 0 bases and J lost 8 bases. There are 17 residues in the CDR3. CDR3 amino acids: CASSEALQGTGSEKLFF. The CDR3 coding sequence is TGTGCCAGCAGTGAAGCGCTTCAGGGGACAGGGAGCGAAAAACTGTTTTTT.

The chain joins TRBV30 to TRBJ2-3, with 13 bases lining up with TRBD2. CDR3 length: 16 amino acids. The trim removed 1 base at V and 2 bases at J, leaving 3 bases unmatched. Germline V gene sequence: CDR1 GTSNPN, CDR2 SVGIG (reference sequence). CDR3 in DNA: TGTGCCTGGAGTGACGGACTAGCGGGAGACACAGATACGCAGTATTTT. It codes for CAWSDGLAGDTDTQYF.

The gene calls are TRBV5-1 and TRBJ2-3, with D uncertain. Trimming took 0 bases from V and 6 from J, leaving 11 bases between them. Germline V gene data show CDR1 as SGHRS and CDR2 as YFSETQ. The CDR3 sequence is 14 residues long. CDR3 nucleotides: TGCGCCAGCAGCTTGGGACAACCCACGGATACGCAGTATTTT. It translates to CASSLGQPTDTQYF.

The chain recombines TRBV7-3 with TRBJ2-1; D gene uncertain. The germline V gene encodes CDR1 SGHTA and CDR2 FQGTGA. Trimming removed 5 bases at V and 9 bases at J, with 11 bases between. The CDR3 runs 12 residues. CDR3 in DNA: TGTGCCAGCAGCCTCTACGAGAGTGAGCAGTTCTTC. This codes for CASSLYESEQFF. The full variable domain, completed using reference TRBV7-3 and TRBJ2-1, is GAGVSQTPSNKVTEKGKYVELRCDPISGHTALYWYRQSLGQGPEFLIYFQGTGAADDSGLPNDRFFAVRPEGSVSTLKIQRTERGDSAVYLCASSLYESEQFFGPGTRLTVL.

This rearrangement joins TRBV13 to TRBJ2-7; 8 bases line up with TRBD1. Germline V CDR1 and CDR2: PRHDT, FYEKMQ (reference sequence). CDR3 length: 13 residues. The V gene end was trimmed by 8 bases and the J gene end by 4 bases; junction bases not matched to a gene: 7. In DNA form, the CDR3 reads TGTGCCAGCGGGCGGGGACAGGTGTACGAGCAGTACTTC. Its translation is CASGRGQVYEQYF.

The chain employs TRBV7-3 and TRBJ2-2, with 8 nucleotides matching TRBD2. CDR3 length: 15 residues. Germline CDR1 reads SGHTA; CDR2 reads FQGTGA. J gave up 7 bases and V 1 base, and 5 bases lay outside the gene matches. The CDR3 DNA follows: TGTGCCAGCAGCTTAAACGGCGGGAGGAGCGGGGAGCTGTTTTTT. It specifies CASSLNGGRSGELFF.

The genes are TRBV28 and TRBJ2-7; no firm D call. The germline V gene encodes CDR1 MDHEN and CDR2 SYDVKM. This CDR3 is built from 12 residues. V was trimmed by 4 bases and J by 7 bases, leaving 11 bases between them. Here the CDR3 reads CASSSGPGEQYF. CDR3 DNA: TGTGCCAGCAGTTCTGGGCCTGGTGAGCAGTACTTC.

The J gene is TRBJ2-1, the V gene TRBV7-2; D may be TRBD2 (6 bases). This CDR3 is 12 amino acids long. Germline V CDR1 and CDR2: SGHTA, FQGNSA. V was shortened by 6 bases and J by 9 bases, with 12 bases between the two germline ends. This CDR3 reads CASRLASVEQFF. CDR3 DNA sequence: TGTGCCAGCAGGCTAGCTAGCGTTGAGCAGTTCTTC.

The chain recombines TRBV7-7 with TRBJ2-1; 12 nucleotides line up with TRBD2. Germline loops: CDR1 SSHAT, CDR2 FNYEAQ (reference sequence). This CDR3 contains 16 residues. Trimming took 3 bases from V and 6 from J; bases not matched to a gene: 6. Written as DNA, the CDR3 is TGTGCCAGCAGCTTTTCCTCGGGACTAGCGGGCAATGAGCAGTTCTTC. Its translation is CASSFSSGLAGNEQFF.

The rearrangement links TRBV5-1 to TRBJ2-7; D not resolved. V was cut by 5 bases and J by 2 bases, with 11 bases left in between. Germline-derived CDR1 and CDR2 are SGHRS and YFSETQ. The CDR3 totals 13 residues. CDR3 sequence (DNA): TGCGCCAGCAGTCGCGAAAATACCTACGAGCAGTACTTC. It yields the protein CASSRENTYEQYF.

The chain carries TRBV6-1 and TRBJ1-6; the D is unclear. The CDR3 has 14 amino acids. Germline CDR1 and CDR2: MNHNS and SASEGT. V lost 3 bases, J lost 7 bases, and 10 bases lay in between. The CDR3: CASSEGRENSPLHF. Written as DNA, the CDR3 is TGTGCCAGCAGTGAGGGGAGAGAAAATTCACCCCTCCACTTT.

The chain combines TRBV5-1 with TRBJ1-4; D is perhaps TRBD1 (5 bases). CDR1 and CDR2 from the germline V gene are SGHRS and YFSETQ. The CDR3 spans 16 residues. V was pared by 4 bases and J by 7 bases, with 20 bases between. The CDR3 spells CASSPGHRGVSEKLFF. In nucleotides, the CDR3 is TGCGCCAGCAGCCCGGGGCACCGGGGGGTTAGTGAAAAACTGTTTTTT. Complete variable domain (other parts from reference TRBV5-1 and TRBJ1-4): KAGVTQTPRYLIKTRGQQVTLSCSPISGHRSVSWYQQTPGQGLQFLFEYFSETQRNKGNFPGRFSGRQFSNSRSEMNVSTLELGDSALYLCASSPGHRGVSEKLFFGSGTQLSVL.

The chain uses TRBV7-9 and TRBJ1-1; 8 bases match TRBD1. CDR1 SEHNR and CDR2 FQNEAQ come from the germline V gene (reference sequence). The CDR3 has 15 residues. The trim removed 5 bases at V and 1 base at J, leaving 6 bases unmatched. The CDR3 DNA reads TGTGCCAGCAGCCTCATGGGACAGGCGAACACTGAAGCTTTCTTT. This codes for CASSLMGQANTEAFF.

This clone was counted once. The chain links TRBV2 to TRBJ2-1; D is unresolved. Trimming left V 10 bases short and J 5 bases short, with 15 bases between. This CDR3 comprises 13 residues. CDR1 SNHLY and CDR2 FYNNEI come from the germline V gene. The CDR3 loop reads CATTDTRDNEQFF. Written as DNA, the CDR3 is TGTGCCACCACCGACACCCGAGACAATGAGCAGTTCTTC.

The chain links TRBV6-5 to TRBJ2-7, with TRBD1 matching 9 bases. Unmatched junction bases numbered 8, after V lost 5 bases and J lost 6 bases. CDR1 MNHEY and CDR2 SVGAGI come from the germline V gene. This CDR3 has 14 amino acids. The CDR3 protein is CASSRQGGTGEQYF. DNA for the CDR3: TGTGCCAGCAGTCGACAGGGGGGAACGGGCGAGCAGTACTTC.

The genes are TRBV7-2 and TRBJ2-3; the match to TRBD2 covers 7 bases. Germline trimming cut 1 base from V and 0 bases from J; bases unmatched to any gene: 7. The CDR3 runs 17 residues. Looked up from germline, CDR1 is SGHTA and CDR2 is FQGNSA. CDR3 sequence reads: CASSLGLAPTSTDTQYF. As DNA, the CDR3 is TGTGCCAGCAGCTTAGGACTAGCTCCTACTAGCACAGATACGCAGTATTTT.

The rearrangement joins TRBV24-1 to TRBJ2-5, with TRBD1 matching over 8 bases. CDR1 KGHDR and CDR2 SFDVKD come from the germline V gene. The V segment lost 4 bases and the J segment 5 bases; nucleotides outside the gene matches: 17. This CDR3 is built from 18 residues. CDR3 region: CATSDGRGRARFSETQYF. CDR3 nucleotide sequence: TGTGCCACCAGTGACGGCAGGGGGCGTGCTAGATTTTCGGAGACCCAGTACTTC.

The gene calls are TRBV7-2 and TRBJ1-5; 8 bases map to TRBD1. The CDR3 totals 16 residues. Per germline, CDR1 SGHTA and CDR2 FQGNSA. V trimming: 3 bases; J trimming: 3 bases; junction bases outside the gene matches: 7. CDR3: CASSFYGQGDNQPQHF. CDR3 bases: TGTGCCAGCAGCTTTTATGGACAGGGCGACAATCAGCCCCAGCATTTT.

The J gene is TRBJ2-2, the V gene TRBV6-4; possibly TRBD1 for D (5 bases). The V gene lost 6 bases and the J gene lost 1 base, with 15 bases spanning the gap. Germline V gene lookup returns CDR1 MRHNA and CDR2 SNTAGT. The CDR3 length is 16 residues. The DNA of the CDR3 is TGTGCCAGCAGCGACCTGGACACAATGAACACCGGGGAGCTGTTTTTT. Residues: CASSDLDTMNTGELFF.

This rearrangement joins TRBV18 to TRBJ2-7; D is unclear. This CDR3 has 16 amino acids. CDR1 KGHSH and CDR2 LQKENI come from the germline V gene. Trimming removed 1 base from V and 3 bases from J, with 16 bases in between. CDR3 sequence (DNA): TGTGCCAGCTCACCACTTAGCACAAATGGGTTCTACGAGCAGTACTTC. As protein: CASSPLSTNGFYEQYF.

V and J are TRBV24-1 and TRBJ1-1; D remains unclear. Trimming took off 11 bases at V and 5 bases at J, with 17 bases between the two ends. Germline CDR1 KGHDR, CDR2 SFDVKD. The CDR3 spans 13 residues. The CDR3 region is CAISKGGNTEAFF. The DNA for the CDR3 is TGTGCCATCAGCAAGGGCGGGAATACTGAAGCTTTCTTT.

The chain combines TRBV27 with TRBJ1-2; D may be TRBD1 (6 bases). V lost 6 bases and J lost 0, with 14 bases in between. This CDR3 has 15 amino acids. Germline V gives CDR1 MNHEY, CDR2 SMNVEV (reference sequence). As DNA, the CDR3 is TGTGCCAGCAGCCCCGGGGACACCACTAACTATGGCTACACCTTC. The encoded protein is CASSPGDTTNYGYTF.